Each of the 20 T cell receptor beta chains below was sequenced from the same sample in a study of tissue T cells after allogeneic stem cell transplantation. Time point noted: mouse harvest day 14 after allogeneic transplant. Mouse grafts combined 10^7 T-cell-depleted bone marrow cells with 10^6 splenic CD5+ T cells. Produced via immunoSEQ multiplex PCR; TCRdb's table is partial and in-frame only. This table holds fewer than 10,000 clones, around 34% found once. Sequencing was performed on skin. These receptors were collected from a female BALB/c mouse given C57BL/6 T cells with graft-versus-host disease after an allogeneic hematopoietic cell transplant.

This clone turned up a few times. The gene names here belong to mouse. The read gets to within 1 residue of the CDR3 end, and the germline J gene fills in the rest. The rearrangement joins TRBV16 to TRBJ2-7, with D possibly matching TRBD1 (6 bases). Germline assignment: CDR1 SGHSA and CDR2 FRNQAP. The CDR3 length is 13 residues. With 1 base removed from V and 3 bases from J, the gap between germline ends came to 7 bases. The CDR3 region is CASSLADSYEQYF. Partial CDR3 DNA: TGTGCAAGCAGCTTAGCGGACAGCTATGAACAGTAC.

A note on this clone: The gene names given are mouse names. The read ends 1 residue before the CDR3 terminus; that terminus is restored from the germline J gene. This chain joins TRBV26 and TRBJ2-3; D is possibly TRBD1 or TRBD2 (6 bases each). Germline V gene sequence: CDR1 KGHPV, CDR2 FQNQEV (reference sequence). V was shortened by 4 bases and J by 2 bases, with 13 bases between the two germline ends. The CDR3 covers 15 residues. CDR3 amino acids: CASSRPGGTAETLYF. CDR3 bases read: TGTGCCAGCAGTCGGCCCGGGGGCACTGCAGAAACGCTGTAT.

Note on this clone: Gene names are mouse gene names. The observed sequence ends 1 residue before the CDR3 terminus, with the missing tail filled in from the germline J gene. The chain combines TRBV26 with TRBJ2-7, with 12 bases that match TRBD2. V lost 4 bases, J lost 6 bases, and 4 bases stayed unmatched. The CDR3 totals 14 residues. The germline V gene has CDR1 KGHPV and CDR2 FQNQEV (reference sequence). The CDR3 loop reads CASSPTGGAREQYF. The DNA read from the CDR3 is TGTGCCAGCAGTCCGACTGGGGGGGCGCGTGAACAGTAC.

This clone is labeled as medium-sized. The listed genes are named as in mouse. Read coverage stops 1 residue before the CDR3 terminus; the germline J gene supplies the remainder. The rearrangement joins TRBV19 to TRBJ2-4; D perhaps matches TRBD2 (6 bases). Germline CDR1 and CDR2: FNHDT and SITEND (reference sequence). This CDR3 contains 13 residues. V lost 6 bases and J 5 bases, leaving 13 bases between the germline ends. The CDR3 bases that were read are TGTGCCAGCACCCCCGGGACTTTAAACACCTTGTAC. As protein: CASTPGTLNTLY. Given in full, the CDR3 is CASTPGTLNTLYF.

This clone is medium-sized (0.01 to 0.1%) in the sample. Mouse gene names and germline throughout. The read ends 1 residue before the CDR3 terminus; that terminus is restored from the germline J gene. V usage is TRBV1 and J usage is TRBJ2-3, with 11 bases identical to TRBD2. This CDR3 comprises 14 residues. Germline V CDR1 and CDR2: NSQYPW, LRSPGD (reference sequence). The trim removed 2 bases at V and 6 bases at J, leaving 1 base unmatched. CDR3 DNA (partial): TGCACCTGCAGTGCACGGGACTGGGGGGAAACGCTGTAT. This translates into CTCSARDWGETLY. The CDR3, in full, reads CTCSARDWGETLYF.

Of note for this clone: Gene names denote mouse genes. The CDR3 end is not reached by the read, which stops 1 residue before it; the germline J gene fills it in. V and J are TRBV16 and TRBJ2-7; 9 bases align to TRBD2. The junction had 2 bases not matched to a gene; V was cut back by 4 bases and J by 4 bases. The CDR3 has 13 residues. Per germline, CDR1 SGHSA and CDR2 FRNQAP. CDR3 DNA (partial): TGTGCAAGCAGCTCGACTGGGGGATATGAACAGTAC. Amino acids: CASSSTGGYEQY. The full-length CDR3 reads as CASSSTGGYEQYF.

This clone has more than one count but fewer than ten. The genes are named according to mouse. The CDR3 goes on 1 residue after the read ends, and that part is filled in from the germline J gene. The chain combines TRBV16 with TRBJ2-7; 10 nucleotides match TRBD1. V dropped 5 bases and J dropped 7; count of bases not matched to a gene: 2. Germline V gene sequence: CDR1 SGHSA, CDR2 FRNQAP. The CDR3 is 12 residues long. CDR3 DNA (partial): TGTGCAAGCAGCCCGGACAGGGGGGAACAGTAC. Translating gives CASSPDRGEQY. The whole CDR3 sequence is CASSPDRGEQYF.

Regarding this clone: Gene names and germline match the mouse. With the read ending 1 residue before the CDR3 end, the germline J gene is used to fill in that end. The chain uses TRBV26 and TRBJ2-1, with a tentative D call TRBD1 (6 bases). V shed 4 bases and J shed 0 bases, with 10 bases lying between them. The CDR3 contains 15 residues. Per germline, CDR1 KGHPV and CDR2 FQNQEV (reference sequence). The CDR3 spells CASSPRTDNYAEQFF. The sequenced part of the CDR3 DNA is TGTGCCAGCAGTCCTCGGACAGATAACTATGCTGAGCAGTTC.

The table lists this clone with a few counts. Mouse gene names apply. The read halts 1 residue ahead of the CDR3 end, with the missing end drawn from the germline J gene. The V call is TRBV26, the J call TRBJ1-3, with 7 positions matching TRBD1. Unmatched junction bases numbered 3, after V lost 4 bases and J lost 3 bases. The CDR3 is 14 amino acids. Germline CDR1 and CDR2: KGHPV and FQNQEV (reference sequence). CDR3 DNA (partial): TGTGCCAGCAGTCGACAGGGTTTTGGAAATACGCTCTAT. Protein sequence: CASSRQGFGNTLY. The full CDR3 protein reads CASSRQGFGNTLYF. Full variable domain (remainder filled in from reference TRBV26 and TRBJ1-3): NSKVIQTPRYLVKGQGQKAKMRCIPEKGHPVVFWYQQNKNNEFKFLINFQNQEVLQQIDMTEKRFSAECPSNSPCSLEIQSSEAGDSALYLCASSRQGFGNTLYFGEGSRLIVV.

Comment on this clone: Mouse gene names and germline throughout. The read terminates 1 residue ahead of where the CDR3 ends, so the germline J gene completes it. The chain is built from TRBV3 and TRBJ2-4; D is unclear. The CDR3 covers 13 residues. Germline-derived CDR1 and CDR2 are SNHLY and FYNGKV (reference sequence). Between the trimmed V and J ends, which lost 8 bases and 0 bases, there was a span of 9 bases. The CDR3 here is CASSRASQNTLYF. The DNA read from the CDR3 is TGTGCCAGCTCCCGGGCTAGTCAAAACACCTTGTAC.

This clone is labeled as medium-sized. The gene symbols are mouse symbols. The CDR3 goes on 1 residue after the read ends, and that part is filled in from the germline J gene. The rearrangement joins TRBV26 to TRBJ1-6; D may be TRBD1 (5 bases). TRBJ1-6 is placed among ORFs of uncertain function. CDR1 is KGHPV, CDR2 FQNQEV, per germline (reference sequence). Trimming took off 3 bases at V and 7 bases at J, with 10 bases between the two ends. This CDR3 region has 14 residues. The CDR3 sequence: CASSLREGNSPLYF. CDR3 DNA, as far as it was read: TGTGCCAGCAGTCTCCGGGAGGGGAATTCGCCCCTCTAC.

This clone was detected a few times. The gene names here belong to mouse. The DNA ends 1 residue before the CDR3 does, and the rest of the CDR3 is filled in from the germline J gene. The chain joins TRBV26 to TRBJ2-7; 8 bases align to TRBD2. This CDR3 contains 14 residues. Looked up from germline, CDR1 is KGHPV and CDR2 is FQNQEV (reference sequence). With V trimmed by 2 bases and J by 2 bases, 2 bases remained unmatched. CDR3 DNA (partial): TGTGCCAGCAGTCTGGACTGGGGTACCTATGAACAGTAC. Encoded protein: CASSLDWGTYEQY. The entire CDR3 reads CASSLDWGTYEQYF.

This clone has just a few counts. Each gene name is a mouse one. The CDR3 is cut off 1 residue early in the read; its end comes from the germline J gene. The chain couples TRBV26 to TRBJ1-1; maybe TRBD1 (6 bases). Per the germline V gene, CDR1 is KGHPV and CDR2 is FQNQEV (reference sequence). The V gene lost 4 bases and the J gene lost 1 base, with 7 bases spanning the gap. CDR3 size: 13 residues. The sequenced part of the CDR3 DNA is TGTGCCAGCAGTCAACAGGGGAACACAGAAGTCTTC. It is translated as CASSQQGNTEVF. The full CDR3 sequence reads CASSQQGNTEVFF. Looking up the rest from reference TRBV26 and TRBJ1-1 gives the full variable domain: NSKVIQTPRYLVKGQGQKAKMRCIPEKGHPVVFWYQQNKNNEFKFLINFQNQEVLQQIDMTEKRFSAECPSNSPCSLEIQSSEAGDSALYLCASSQQGNTEVFFGKGTRLTVV.

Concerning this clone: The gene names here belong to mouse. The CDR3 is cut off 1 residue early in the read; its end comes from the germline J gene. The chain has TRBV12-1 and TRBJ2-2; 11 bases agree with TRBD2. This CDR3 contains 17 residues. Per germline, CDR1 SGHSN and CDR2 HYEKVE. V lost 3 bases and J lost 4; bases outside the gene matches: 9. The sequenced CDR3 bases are TGTGCCAGCTCTTCCGACTGGGGGGGGCGCGGCACCGGGCAGCTCTAC. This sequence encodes CASSSDWGGRGTGQLY. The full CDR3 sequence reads CASSSDWGGRGTGQLYF.

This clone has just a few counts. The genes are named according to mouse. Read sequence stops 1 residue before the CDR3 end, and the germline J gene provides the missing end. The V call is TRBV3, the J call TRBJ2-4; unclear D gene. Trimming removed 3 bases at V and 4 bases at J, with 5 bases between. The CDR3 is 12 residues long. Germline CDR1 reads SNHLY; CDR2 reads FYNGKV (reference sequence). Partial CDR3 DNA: TGTGCCAGCAGCTTCCCTGAAAACACCTTGTAC. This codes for CASSFPENTLY. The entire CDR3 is CASSFPENTLYF.

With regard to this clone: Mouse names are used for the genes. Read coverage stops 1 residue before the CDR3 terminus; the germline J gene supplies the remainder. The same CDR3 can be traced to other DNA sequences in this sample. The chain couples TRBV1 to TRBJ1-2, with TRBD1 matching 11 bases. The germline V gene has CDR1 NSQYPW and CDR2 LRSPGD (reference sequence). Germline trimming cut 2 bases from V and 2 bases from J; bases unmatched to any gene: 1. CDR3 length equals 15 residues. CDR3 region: CTCSARDRGNSDYTF. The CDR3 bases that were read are TGCACCTGCAGTGCAAGGGACAGGGGGAACTCCGACTACACC.

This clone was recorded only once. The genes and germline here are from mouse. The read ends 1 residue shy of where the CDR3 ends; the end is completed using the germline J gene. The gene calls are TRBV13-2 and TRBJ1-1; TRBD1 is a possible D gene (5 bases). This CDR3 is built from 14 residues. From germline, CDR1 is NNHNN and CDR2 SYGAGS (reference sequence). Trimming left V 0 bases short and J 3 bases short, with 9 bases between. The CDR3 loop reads CASGDGGGYTEVFF. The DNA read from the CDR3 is TGTGCCAGCGGTGATGGGGGGGGGTACACAGAAGTCTTC.

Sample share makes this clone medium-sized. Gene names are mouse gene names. CDR3 residues: CASSLPGNNERLFF. The DNA read from the CDR3 is TGTGCCAGCAGTCTCCCGGGAAACAACGAAAGATTATTT. The V call is TRBV26, the J call TRBJ1-4; D uncertain. The CDR3 end falls 1 residue outside the read, so it is completed with the germline J gene. Germline CDR1 and CDR2: KGHPV and FQNQEV (reference sequence). Trimming cost V 3 bases and J 4 bases, with 9 bases left between them. This CDR3 has 14 residues. Using reference TRBV26 and TRBJ1-4 for the parts outside the CDR3, the full variable domain is NSKVIQTPRYLVKGQGQKAKMRCIPEKGHPVVFWYQQNKNNEFKFLINFQNQEVLQQIDMTEKRFSAECPSNSPCSLEIQSSEAGDSALYLCASSLPGNNERLFFGHGTKLSVL.

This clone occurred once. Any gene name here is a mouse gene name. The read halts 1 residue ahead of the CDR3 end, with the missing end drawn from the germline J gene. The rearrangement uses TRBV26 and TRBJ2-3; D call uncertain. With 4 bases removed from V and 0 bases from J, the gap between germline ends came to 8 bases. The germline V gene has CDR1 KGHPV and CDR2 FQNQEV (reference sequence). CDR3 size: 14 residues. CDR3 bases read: TGTGCCAGCAGTCGGCCAAATAGTGCAGAAACGCTGTAT. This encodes CASSRPNSAETLY. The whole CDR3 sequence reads CASSRPNSAETLYF. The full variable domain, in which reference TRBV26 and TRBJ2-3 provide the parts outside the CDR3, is NSKVIQTPRYLVKGQGQKAKMRCIPEKGHPVVFWYQQNKNNEFKFLINFQNQEVLQQIDMTEKRFSAECPSNSPCSLEIQSSEAGDSALYLCASSRPNSAETLYFGSGTRLTVL.

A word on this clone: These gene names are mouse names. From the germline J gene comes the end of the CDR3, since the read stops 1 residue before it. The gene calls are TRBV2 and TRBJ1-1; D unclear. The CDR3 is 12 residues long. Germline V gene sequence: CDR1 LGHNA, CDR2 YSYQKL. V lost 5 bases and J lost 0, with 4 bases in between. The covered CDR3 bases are TGTGCCAGCAGCAGTGCAAACACAGAAGTCTTC. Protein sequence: CASSSANTEVF. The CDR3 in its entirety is CASSSANTEVFF.